These 3 T cell receptor beta chains were sequenced from one sample in a study of T cell responses to AZD1222 COVID-19 vaccine. Only in-frame clones appear in the TCRdb table, and some are missing; sequencing was by immunoSEQ multiplex PCR. In the table there are 120,000 to 150,000 clones, about 91% of which are singletons. Source: peripheral blood, taken on day 0 of AZD1222 vaccination. Every receptor here comes from an adult in good health.

The rearrangement joins TRBV6-5 to TRBJ1-1, with a weak D call TRBD1 (5 bases). Trimming took off 2 bases at V and 10 bases at J, with 11 bases between the two ends. The CDR3 totals 12 residues. Germline V gives CDR1 MNHEY, CDR2 SVGAGI. The CDR3 loop reads CASSYASGGAFF. The CDR3 nucleotides read TGTGCCAGCAGTTACGCCTCTGGGGGAGCTTTCTTT.

The chain employs TRBV30 and TRBJ1-2; D unresolved. Germline-derived CDR1 and CDR2 are GTSNPN and SVGIG (reference sequence). This CDR3 spans 12 amino acids. The V end was cut by 4 bases, the J end by 1 base, with 7 bases between. The CDR3 spells CAWTELNYGYTF. For the CDR3, the DNA is TGTGCCTGGACAGAACTTAACTATGGCTACACCTTC.

V is TRBV18 and J is TRBJ1-3; TRBD1 agrees at 8 bases. The germline gives CDR1 KGHSH, CDR2 LQKENI. The trim removed 4 bases at V and 8 bases at J, leaving 16 bases unmatched. The CDR3 loop spans 17 amino acids. The CDR3 is CASSRSNSGGADDTIYF. CDR3 coding DNA: TGTGCCAGCTCACGGTCAAATTCAGGGGGCGCAGATGACACCATATATTTT.